The next 32 T cell receptor beta chains were all read from a single sample in a study of T-cell memory formation after mild COVID-19. TCRdb reanalysed the 5' RACE reads using MiXCR and keeps one entry per CDR3 protein. The sample contains 150,000 to 200,000 distinct CDR3 sequences, about a fifth of which appear only once. The sample consisted of PBMCs or a T cell subset sorted from them (not recorded which). Receptor source: an adult woman who had mild COVID-19 (a few samples of this study predate the infection). Cell type and time point are not known.

This clonotype was counted between two and nine times. This rearrangement joins TRBV3-1 to TRBJ2-7; D is undetermined. From germline, CDR1 is LGHDT and CDR2 YNNKEL (reference sequence). The CDR3 totals 14 residues. Trimming removed 3 bases at V and 2 bases at J, with 11 bases between. The CDR3 bases are TGTGCCAGCAGCCAGGGTCTGAATCCCTACGAGCAGTACTTC. This gives the protein CASSQGLNPYEQYF.

This clonotype was seen a few times. V and J are TRBV11-2 and TRBJ2-7, with D unclear. Germline values: CDR1 SGHAT, CDR2 FQNNGV. CDR3 length: 12 amino acids. The V end lost 5 bases, the J end lost 3 bases, and 8 bases lay between the germline ends. For the CDR3, the DNA is TGTGCCAGCAGCGCCGTTGACTACGAGCAGTACTTC. Amino acid sequence: CASSAVDYEQYF.

This clonotype was detected ten times or more. The chain uses TRBV5-1 and TRBJ1-1; 7 bases agree with TRBD1. CDR3 length: 18 residues. V dropped 3 bases and J dropped 4; count of bases not matched to a gene: 18. Germline CDR1 SGHRS, CDR2 YFSETQ. The CDR3 nucleotides are TGCGCCAGCAGCTCACCTCGGGACAGTTCCCCCGGGACCACTGAAGCTTTCTTT. This sequence encodes CASSSPRDSSPGTTEAFF.

This clonotype has just a few counts. This sequence joins TRBV9 and TRBJ2-3; no definite D call. Trimming shortened V by 4 bases and J by 6 bases, and 12 bases separated the two germline ends. The germline gives CDR1 SGDLS, CDR2 YYNGEE. This CDR3 comprises 13 residues. DNA of the CDR3: TGTGCCAGCAGCTCCCTGTCGGTGGATACGCAGTATTTT. Residues: CASSSLSVDTQYF.

This clonotype was seen a handful of times. The V gene is TRBV7-9, the J gene TRBJ1-1; no reliable D call. Germline V gene lookup returns CDR1 SEHNR and CDR2 FQNEAQ (reference sequence). V lost 3 bases to trimming and J lost 1 base, with 12 bases between them. The CDR3 totals 15 residues. The CDR3 DNA reads TGTGCCAGCAGCTTCCCGGGCCACCAGAACACTGAAGCTTTCTTT. Translating it yields CASSFPGHQNTEAFF. The full variable domain, in which reference TRBV7-9 and TRBJ1-1 provide the parts outside the CDR3, is DTGVSQNPRHKITKRGQNVTFRCDPISEHNRLYWYRQTLGQGPEFLTYFQNEAQLEKSRLLSDRFSAERPKGSFSTLEIQRTEQGDSAMYLCASSFPGHQNTEAFFGQGTRLTVV.

This clonotype came up a few times. The chain recombines TRBV5-6 with TRBJ2-1; 11 nucleotides match TRBD2. Germline-derived CDR1 and CDR2 are SGHDT and YYEEEE. There are 16 residues in the CDR3. V lost 3 bases, J lost 14 bases, and 16 bases stayed unmatched. CDR3 in DNA: TGTGCCAGCAGCTCCGGCTTAGAGGATAGCGGGAGGGCCGAGTTCTTC. Translated: CASSSGLEDSGRAEFF.

In this sample, this clonotype turned up a few times. This sequence joins TRBV4-1 and TRBJ2-7; unclear D gene. The CDR3 contains 13 residues. Trimming took off 4 bases at V and 4 bases at J, with 11 bases between the two ends. Germline V gene sequence: CDR1 MGHRA, CDR2 YSYEKL. The CDR3 reads CASSPGMLYEQYF. CDR3 coding DNA: TGCGCCAGCAGCCCAGGAATGTTGTACGAGCAGTACTTC.

This clonotype has a handful of counts. The rearrangement links TRBV4-2 to TRBJ1-4; 7 bases map to TRBD1. Germline-derived CDR1 and CDR2 are LGHNA and YNFKEQ. With 0 bases clipped from V and 7 bases from J, the junction kept 5 bases outside the gene matches. This CDR3 spans 15 amino acids. The CDR3, as DNA: TGTGCCAGCAGCCAAGAGAACAGGGGTGGTGAAAAACTGTTTTTT. This translates into CASSQENRGGEKLFF.

This clonotype was found a few times. This chain connects TRBV28 to TRBJ2-2, with a weak D call TRBD2 (5 bases). This CDR3 spans 15 amino acids. Germline CDR1 MDHEN, CDR2 SYDVKM. Trimming shortened V by 6 bases and J by 4 bases, and 15 bases separated the two germline ends. The CDR3, as DNA: TGTGCCAGCAGCCCGTTCGAGGGAGTCACCGGGGAGCTGTTTTTT. Amino acid sequence: CASSPFEGVTGELFF.

This clonotype was counted a single time. The CDR3 nucleotides read TGTGCCATCAGTGAGCTAGGACAGAGGGAAAAACTGTTTTTT. Translating gives CAISELGQREKLFF. The J gene is TRBJ1-4, the V gene TRBV10-3; a weak D match, TRBD1 (6 bases). Between the trimmed V and J ends, which lost 2 bases and 8 bases, there was a span of 12 bases. The CDR3 has 14 amino acids. Germline CDR1 reads ENHRY; CDR2 reads SYGVKD.

By frequency in the sample, this clonotype is medium-sized (0.01 to 0.1%). The genes are TRBV18 and TRBJ2-7; 7 positions match TRBD2. Germline loops: CDR1 KGHSH, CDR2 LQKENI. Unmatched junction bases numbered 12, after V lost 3 bases and J lost 4 bases. This CDR3 comprises 16 residues. CDR3 bases: TGTGCCAGCTCACCCCAAGGGTCGGGGGGTTCGTACGAGCAGTACTTC. Translating it yields CASSPQGSGGSYEQYF. Drawing the rest from reference TRBV18 and TRBJ2-7, the complete variable domain is NAGVMQNPRHLVRRRGQEARLRCSPMKGHSHVYWYRQLPEEGLKFMVYLQKENIIDESGMPKERFSAEFPKEGPSILRIQQVVRGDSAAYFCASSPQGSGGSYEQYFGPGTRLTVT.

This clonotype showed up just a few times. The genes are TRBV13 and TRBJ2-7; possible D gene TRBD1, 5 bases. CDR1 is PRHDT and CDR2 is FYEKMQ in the germline V gene (reference sequence). Trimming left V 1 base short and J 6 bases short, with 7 bases between. CDR3 length: 12 residues. This CDR3 is CASSLARAEQYF. CDR3 nucleotides: TGTGCCAGCAGCTTAGCCAGGGCCGAGCAGTACTTC.

V usage is TRBV5-1 and J usage is TRBJ2-5; D might be TRBD2 (5 bases). The CDR3 covers 14 residues. The V end lost 2 bases, the J end lost 5 bases, and 13 bases lay between the germline ends. CDR1 and CDR2 (germline): SGHRS, YFSETQ. In nucleotides, the CDR3 is TGCGCCAGCAGCTTAGGCTTCGGGGTTGAGACCCAGTACTTC. This translates into CASSLGFGVETQYF.

The table lists this clonotype with many counts. In DNA form, the CDR3 reads TGTGCCAGCAGCTTGGATCCCGAGCCTAATCAGCCCCAGCATTTT. Translating gives CASSLDPEPNQPQHF. The V call is TRBV5-4, the J call TRBJ1-5; no reliable D call. CDR1 SGHNT and CDR2 YYREEE come from the germline V gene (reference sequence). This CDR3 has 15 amino acids. V gave up 0 bases and J gave up 4 bases, with 11 bases separating them.

J is TRBJ2-1 and V is TRBV5-6; possibly TRBD2 for D (5 bases). The CDR3 has 15 residues. Germline V gene sequence: CDR1 SGHDT, CDR2 YYEEEE. With 0 bases removed from V and 6 bases from J, the gap between germline ends came to 13 bases. The CDR3 region has the DNA TGTGCCAGCAGCTTGGCGGCAGGTGGAGGCAATGAGCAGTTCTTC. Translation: CASSLAAGGGNEQFF.

This clonotype showed up just a few times. With a much larger clone just one base away, this may be a read error. This chain connects TRBV20-1 to TRBJ2-3; D remains unclear. Trimming shortened V by 5 bases and J by 3 bases, and 3 bases separated the two germline ends. The germline V gene encodes CDR1 DFQATT and CDR2 SNEGSKA (reference sequence). The CDR3 has 10 amino acids. The CDR3 nucleotides read TGCAGTGCTGTAACAGATACGCAGTATTTT. Encoded protein: CSAVTDTQYF.

This clonotype was recorded a few times. This sequence joins TRBV15 and TRBJ2-3; 12 bases align to TRBD2. CDR1 is LNHNV and CDR2 is YYDKDF in the germline V gene (reference sequence). CDR3 length: 17 amino acids. V shed 4 bases and J 0 bases; nucleotides not matched to a gene: 5. CDR3: CATSTRLAGVSTDTQYF. The DNA for the CDR3 is TGTGCCACCAGCACCCGACTAGCGGGGGTGAGCACAGATACGCAGTATTTT.

The gene calls are TRBV2 and TRBJ2-3; TRBD2 aligns across 12 bases. V was clipped by 6 bases and J by 6 bases; unmatched bases: 7. The V gene's germline CDR1 is SNHLY and CDR2 FYNNEI. The CDR3 is made up of 15 amino acids. The CDR3 here is CASSWTSGIGDTQYF. The CDR3 coding sequence is TGTGCCAGCAGCTGGACTAGCGGGATTGGGGATACGCAGTATTTT.

The V gene is TRBV5-1, the J gene TRBJ1-2, with TRBD1 matching over 8 bases. J lost 4 bases, V lost 3 bases, and 5 bases had no gene match. Germline-derived CDR1 and CDR2 are SGHRS and YFSETQ. The CDR3 has 14 residues. CDR3 residues: CASSWDRTLYGYTF. The CDR3 DNA sequence: TGCGCCAGCAGCTGGGACAGGACCCTCTATGGCTACACCTTC.

This sequence joins TRBV6-5 and TRBJ2-7; D gene ambiguous. This CDR3 contains 13 residues. Germline values: CDR1 MNHEY, CDR2 SVGAGI. Deletions cut 1 base from V and 3 bases from J, with 7 bases between. The CDR3 DNA follows: TGTGCCAGCAGTTACTACGGTGACTACGAGCAGTACTTC. This encodes CASSYYGDYEQYF.

This clonotype was counted only a few times. The rearrangement joins TRBV19 to TRBJ2-3, with D unclear. V dropped 6 bases and J dropped 5 bases, with 9 bases sitting between them. This CDR3 has 12 residues. From germline, CDR1 is LNHDA and CDR2 SQIVND (reference sequence). For the CDR3, the DNA is TGTGCCAGTAGCTCCGGGCAAGATACGCAGTATTTT. Its protein is CASSSGQDTQYF.

This chain uses TRBV9 with TRBJ2-1; 7 positions match TRBD1. This CDR3 spans 22 amino acids. With V trimmed by 4 bases and J by 4 bases, 29 bases remained unmatched. The V gene's germline CDR1 is SGDLS and CDR2 YYNGEE. The CDR3 bases are TGTGCCAGCAGCTTCACAGGACAGGCCCTACTGGGTGGCGGAGCTCTATACAATGAGCAGTTCTTC. Amino acid sequence: CASSFTGQALLGGGALYNEQFF. The variable domain in full, completed from reference TRBV9 and TRBJ2-1, reads DSGVTQTPKHLITATGQRVTLRCSPRSGDLSVYWYQQSLDQGLQFLIQYYNGEERAKGNILERFSAQQFPDLHSELNLSSLELGDSALYFCASSFTGQALLGGGALYNEQFFGPGTRLTVL.

The table lists this clonotype with a few counts. This chain joins TRBV12-3 or TRBV12-4 and TRBJ2-1, with a tentative D call TRBD2 (6 bases). With 1 base removed from V and 12 bases from J, the gap between germline ends came to 10 bases. This CDR3 is built from 12 residues. Here the CDR3 DNA reads TGTGCCAGCAGTTTAGGACGGGAGTTGCAGTTCTTC. It yields the protein CASSLGRELQFF.

The chain is built from TRBV19 and TRBJ2-2; 7 nucleotides align to TRBD2. The V gene's germline CDR1 is LNHDA and CDR2 SQIVND (reference sequence). CDR3 length: 15 amino acids. V was pared by 6 bases and J by 7 bases, with 11 bases of the junction left unmatched. The CDR3 bases are TGTGCCAGTAGCCTTTGGACTAGTCGGGACGGGGAGCTGTTTTTT. It yields the protein CASSLWTSRDGELFF.

Only a few counts were recorded for this clonotype. The gene calls are TRBV5-1 and TRBJ2-2, with D perhaps matching TRBD2 (5 bases). The ends were cut back, 0 bases at V and 5 bases at J, with 17 bases in the middle. Germline V lookup: CDR1 SGHRS, CDR2 YFSETQ. The CDR3 has 17 amino acids. The CDR3 DNA reads as TGCGCCAGCAGCTTGGACGGGTCAGGACTTGGAACCGGGGAGCTGTTTTTT. Translation: CASSLDGSGLGTGELFF.

This clonotype was seen a few times. V gene TRBV24-1 combines with J gene TRBJ1-3; D gene ambiguous. V lost 3 bases to trimming and J lost 6 bases, with 5 bases between them. Germline V gene sequence: CDR1 KGHDR, CDR2 SFDVKD. CDR3 length: 12 residues. The CDR3 spells CATSDPINTIYF. The CDR3 coding sequence is TGTGCCACCAGTGATCCGATAAACACCATATATTTT.

This clonotype was detected only a few times. The chain is built from TRBV11-2 and TRBJ2-1; TRBD1 matches at 8 bases. The CDR3 sequence is 17 residues long. CDR1 and CDR2 (germline): SGHAT, FQNNGV. Unmatched junction bases numbered 11, after V lost 1 base and J lost 6 bases. The DNA for the CDR3 is TGTGCCAGCAGCTTAGCCCCGACAGGGGTCTTCTCCAATGAGCAGTTCTTC. Translating gives CASSLAPTGVFSNEQFF.

The CDR3 region has the DNA TGTGCCAGCAGCTTAGTGGGGTTGAGCGCTGAAGCTTTCTTT. It translates to CASSLVGLSAEAFF. V usage is TRBV7-9 and J usage is TRBJ1-1; D is uncertain. The CDR3 length is 14 residues. The germline V gene has CDR1 SEHNR and CDR2 FQNEAQ (reference sequence). Trimming removed 1 base at V and 6 bases at J, with 12 bases between. Drawing the rest from reference TRBV7-9 and TRBJ1-1, the complete variable domain is DTGVSQNPRHKITKRGQNVTFRCDPISEHNRLYWYRQTLGQGPEFLTYFQNEAQLEKSRLLSDRFSAERPKGSFSTLEIQRTEQGDSAMYLCASSLVGLSAEAFFGQGTRLTVV.

The rearrangement links TRBV2 to TRBJ2-1, with a possible D match to TRBD1 (6 bases). The length of the CDR3 is 12 residues. In germline, CDR1 is SNHLY, CDR2 FYNNEI. V was pared by 11 bases and J by 5 bases, with 13 bases between. CDR3 in amino acids: CAPRTDNNEQFF. The CDR3 coding sequence is TGTGCCCCCCGGACAGATAACAATGAGCAGTTCTTC.

This sequence joins TRBV5-1 and TRBJ2-2; D ambiguous. CDR1 and CDR2 (germline): SGHRS, YFSETQ. The CDR3 is made up of 15 amino acids. The V end was cut by 1 base, the J end by 1 base, with 8 bases between. In DNA, the CDR3 is TGCGCCAGCAGCTTGACAGATATGAACACCGGGGAGCTGTTTTTT. Its protein is CASSLTDMNTGELFF.

This clonotype was seen a few times. The V gene is TRBV20-1, the J gene TRBJ2-7; 10 nucleotides agree with TRBD2. Germline CDR1 and CDR2: DFQATT and SNEGSKA (reference sequence). The V gene end was trimmed by 3 bases and the J gene end by 3 bases; junction bases not matched to a gene: 5. This CDR3 is built from 14 residues. CDR3 nucleotides: TGCAGTGCTAGGTCCGGGACTAGCGACTACGAGCAGTACTTC. Translated, it gives CSARSGTSDYEQYF.

V gene TRBV5-5 combines with J gene TRBJ1-2; D unresolved. The CDR3 extends over 14 amino acids. V was cut by 4 bases and J by 8 bases, with 18 bases left in between. Germline CDR1 and CDR2: SGHKS and YYEKEE (reference sequence). The CDR3 DNA reads TGTGCCAGCAGCGTAGCCTGGACCTATGTAGGCTACACCTTC. Translated, it gives CASSVAWTYVGYTF. Supplemented by reference TRBV5-5 and TRBJ1-2, the full variable domain reads DAGVTQSPTHLIKTRGQQVTLRCSPISGHKSVSWYQQVLGQGPQFIFQYYEKEERGRGNFPDRFSARQFPNYSSELNVNALLLGDSALYLCASSVAWTYVGYTFGSGTRLTVV.